This is a list of T cell receptor beta chains from one sample in a study of CD8 T cells in Susac syndrome. A single record per CDR3 protein comes from TCRdb applying MiXCR to the immunoSEQ multiplex PCR reads. The sample lists 190,000 or so distinct CDR3 sequences, 95% seen once, with 0.082% in the top ten. Input material: CD4+ T cells from PBMCs. These receptors all come from a human donor with multiple sclerosis. Both conserved end residues are trimmed from each CDR3.

j_gene,len,v_gene,CDR3aa
TRBJ2-1,13,TRBV9,ASSVDSGSYNEQF
TRBJ1-5,14,TRBV12-3/TRBV12-4,ASSPTGAGSNQPQH
TRBJ2-7,10,TRBV18,ASSPSGDEQY
TRBJ2-1,15,TRBV4-2,ASSQVWTGSSYNEQF
TRBJ2-5,10,TRBV19,ASSHGSETQY
TRBJ2-1,14,TRBV15,ATSRDMAGGLNEQF
TRBJ2-1,13,TRBV20-1,SANPPQMSHNEQF
TRBJ2-5,14,TRBV7-9,ASSEHRDRGRETQY
TRBJ2-1,15,TRBV7-2,ASSLGTGDRSYNEQF
TRBJ2-3,12,TRBV18,ASSLRGSTDTQY
TRBJ1-2,15,TRBV13,ASSFGVGTGQGDGYT
TRBJ2-6,13,TRBV3-1,ASSQEGTGANVLT
TRBJ2-1,14,TRBV20-1,SARKGQPSSYNEQF
TRBJ2-4,9,TRBV2,ASSERGIQY
TRBJ2-7,12,TRBV12-3/TRBV12-4,ASSFGGLSYEQY
TRBJ2-3,10,TRBV30,AWSVAEWTQY
TRBJ2-5,12,TRBV5-1,ASSAGQVQETQY
TRBJ1-6,13,TRBV27,ASTPRQGPNSPLH
TRBJ2-5,12,TRBV28,ASSLNGREETQY
TRBJ2-1,12,TRBV29-1,SVDGVLHDDQQF
TRBJ1-1,12,TRBV15,ATSGGRGNTEAF
TRBJ2-1,13,TRBV7-2,ASSLASGVSNEQF
TRBJ1-1,10,TRBV30,AWSDLDTEAF
TRBJ2-5,11,TRBV29-1,SVVAGGEETQY